A selection of T cell receptor beta chains follows, all from one sample in a study of shared clonotypes between healthy human individuals. The protocol was immunoSEQ multiplex PCR, while the TCRdb copy is restricted to in-frame clones and leaves out a portion. This sample yields about 2.2 million clones, of which around 93% are seen a single time; more than 1.5% belongs to the top ten. The specimen sequenced was naive CD8+ T cells from PBMCs. Receptor source: a man in his late teens or twenties in good health. Some clones in this sample may be carry-over from other donors' samples. The CDR3 runs from the conserved cysteine through the conserved F or W. D genes are given only for firm matches. Clone size is given for some rows only: seen once, a few or many times, or a class if the clone is expanded.

j_call d_call v_call clone_size cdr3_aa cdr3_nt
TRBJ2-7 NA TRBV23-1 NA CASSQSSPRVGRGPYEQYF TGCGCCAGCAGTCAATCATCCCCCCGCGTGGGCAGGGGACCCTACGAGCAGTACTTC
TRBJ2-7 TRBD2 TRBV5-6 NA CASSWGGSYEQYF TGTGCCAGCAGCTGGGGGGGCTCCTACGAGCAGTACTTC
TRBJ2-7 NA TRBV6-5 NA CASGGPGEQYF TGTGCCAGCGGGGGGCCGGGGGAGCAGTACTTC
TRBJ1-2 NA TRBV2 NA CASSEVTGPFYGYTF TGTGCCAGCAGTGAAGTAACAGGGCCCTTCTATGGCTACACCTTC
TRBJ2-3 NA TRBV7-9 NA CASSDQASPDTDTQYF TGTGCCAGCAGCGACCAAGCGAGCCCAGACACAGATACGCAGTATTTT
TRBJ2-6 TRBD1 TRBV27 NA CASSPRQGLGTGANVLTF TGTGCCAGCAGTCCCAGACAGGGCCTCGGGACAGGGGCCAACGTCCTGACTTTC
TRBJ1-1 NA TRBV7-3 NA CASSRTRGPNTEAFF TGTGCCAGCAGTCGCACCCGAGGGCCGAACACTGAAGCTTTCTTT
TRBJ2-7 TRBD1 TRBV27 NA CASSLDRGGEEQYF TGTGCCAGCAGTCTGGACAGGGGGGGAGAGGAGCAGTACTTC
TRBJ2-7 NA TRBV10-3 NA CAISEFPSGTGSYEQYF TGTGCCATCAGTGAGTTCCCATCAGGCACAGGCTCCTACGAGCAGTACTTC
TRBJ2-7 TRBD2 TRBV14 NA CASSQERGLAALEQYF TGTGCCAGCAGCCAAGAACGGGGACTAGCGGCCCTCGAGCAGTACTTC
TRBJ2-7 NA TRBV5-4 NA CASSGGGSYEQYF TGTGCCAGCAGCGGAGGGGGGTCCTACGAGCAGTACTTC
TRBJ2-1 NA TRBV27 NA CASSLFGPNEQFF TGTGCCAGCAGTTTATTCGGGCCTAATGAGCAGTTCTTC
TRBJ1-2 NA TRBV11-2 NA CASSFPLTVSNYGYTF TGTGCCAGCAGCTTCCCGTTAACAGTTTCTAACTATGGCTACACCTTC
TRBJ1-2 TRBD1 TRBV29-1 NA CSVEDPVRTGRYGYTF TGCAGCGTCGAAGATCCCGTACGGACAGGGCGGTATGGCTACACCTTC
TRBJ1-6 NA TRBV11-2 NA CASSFNGDGSPLHF TGTGCCAGCAGTTTCAACGGGGACGGGTCACCCCTCCACTTT
TRBJ2-3 TRBD1 TRBV28 NA CASSFRQGLSTDTQYF TGTGCCAGCAGTTTCAGACAGGGGTTAAGCACAGATACGCAGTATTTT
TRBJ1-1 NA TRBV11-3 NA CASSPRGGSGSEAFF TGTGCCAGCAGCCCCCGTGGGGGGTCGGGGTCTGAAGCTTTCTTT
TRBJ1-1 NA TRBV25-1 NA CASSTGRYTEAFF TGTGCCAGCAGCACGGGCCGTTACACTGAAGCTTTCTTT
TRBJ1-1 NA TRBV29-1 NA CSVAGTNLDTEAFF TGCAGCGTAGCCGGGACAAACCTTGACACTGAAGCTTTCTTT
TRBJ2-2 TRBD2 TRBV27 NA CASSFLLAEGNTGELFF TGTGCCAGCAGTTTTTTACTAGCGGAGGGGAACACCGGGGAGCTGTTTTTT
TRBJ2-7 TRBD2 TRBV5-5 NA CASSRKTTPGLAYEQYF TGTGCCAGCAGCCGAAAAACAACACCGGGACTAGCCTACGAGCAGTACTTC
TRBJ1-1 TRBD1 TRBV5-5 NA CASIPRTGVIMNTEAFF TGTGCCAGCATCCCCCGGACAGGGGTTATCATGAACACTGAAGCTTTCTTT
TRBJ2-7 NA TRBV7-9 NA CASSGPFGVAEAYEQYF TGTGCCAGCAGCGGTCCCTTTGGGGTAGCGGAAGCCTACGAGCAGTACTTC
TRBJ1-1 NA TRBV19 NA CASSLDAENTEAFF TGTGCCAGTAGCCTAGACGCCGAGAACACTGAAGCTTTCTTT
TRBJ2-7 TRBD1 TRBV27 NA CASSLGQTTEQYF TGTGCCAGCAGTTTGGGACAGACTACCGAGCAGTACTTC
TRBJ2-1 TRBD1 TRBV10-2 NA CASSDTGGNEQFF TGCGCCAGCAGTGACACAGGGGGCAATGAGCAGTTCTTC
TRBJ1-2 TRBD1 TRBV19 NA CASSTEPGQAIYGYTF TGTGCCAGTAGTACCGAGCCGGGACAGGCGATCTATGGCTACACCTTC
TRBJ2-3 NA TRBV28 NA CASSFGAEHTDTQYF TGTGCCAGCAGTTTCGGGGCGGAACACACAGATACGCAGTATTTT
TRBJ2-1 NA TRBV7-2 once CASSLVSRSSYNEQFF TGTGCCAGCAGCTTAGTCTCCCGAAGCTCCTACAATGAGCAGTTCTTC
TRBJ2-7 TRBD1 TRBV10-3 NA CAIRNRQGLGSDEQYF TGTGCCATCAGGAACCGACAGGGATTAGGGTCGGACGAGCAGTACTTC
TRBJ2-1 NA TRBV9 NA CASSSTYNEQFF TGTGCCAGCAGTTCGACCTACAATGAGCAGTTCTTC
TRBJ2-3 TRBD2 TRBV29-1 NA CSVDWTSGSVSDTQYF TGCAGCGTTGACTGGACTAGCGGGAGTGTCTCAGATACGCAGTATTTT
TRBJ2-1 NA TRBV9 NA CASSVVEDEQFF TGTGCCAGCAGCGTAGTTGAAGATGAGCAGTTCTTC
TRBJ1-2 NA TRBV23-1 NA CASSQFRGGAGNYGYTF TGCGCCAGCAGTCAATTTAGGGGAGGGGCCGGGAACTATGGCTACACCTTC
TRBJ2-3 NA TRBV2 NA CASSERGDLTDTQYF TGTGCCAGCAGTGAAAGAGGGGACCTCACAGATACGCAGTATTTT
TRBJ1-5 NA TRBV6-1 NA CASSVGGSFSIYSNQPQHF TGTGCCAGCAGTGTGGGAGGCTCTTTTTCAATCTATAGCAATCAGCCCCAGCATTTT
TRBJ1-5 TRBD1 TRBV19 NA CASSIVDREVQPQHF TGTGCCAGTAGTATAGTTGACAGGGAGGTCCAGCCCCAGCATTTT
TRBJ1-2 NA TRBV9 NA CASSLRVDPPNYGYTF TGTGCCAGCAGCCTTCGGGTGGATCCTCCTAACTATGGCTACACCTTC
TRBJ2-7 TRBD1 TRBV9 NA CASSVATGQAYEQYF TGTGCCAGCAGCGTAGCTACAGGACAGGCCTACGAGCAGTACTTC
TRBJ2-1 NA TRBV11-2 NA CASSTRPGSDLSNEQFF TGTGCCAGCAGCACAAGGCCGGGATCGGATTTGAGCAATGAGCAGTTCTTC
TRBJ1-1 NA TRBV2 NA CASTDKSNTEAFF TGTGCCAGCACCGACAAGTCAAACACTGAAGCTTTCTTT
TRBJ2-5 TRBD2 TRBV7-2 NA CASSFTSGLETQYF TGTGCCAGCAGCTTTACTAGCGGATTGGAGACCCAGTACTTC
TRBJ1-2 NA TRBV10-3 NA CAISESAGNGYTF TGTGCCATCAGTGAGTCAGCAGGGAACGGCTACACCTTC
TRBJ1-4 NA TRBV4-1 NA CASSQVGQQNEKLFF TGCGCCAGCAGCCAAGTTGGACAGCAAAATGAAAAACTGTTTTTT
TRBJ1-1 TRBD1 TRBV5-8 NA CASSLGQGFPEAFF TGTGCCAGCAGTTTGGGACAGGGGTTCCCTGAAGCTTTCTTT
TRBJ2-7 TRBD1 TRBV29-1 NA CSVLGDRGAYEQYF TGCAGCGTTCTCGGGGACAGGGGGGCCTACGAGCAGTACTTC
TRBJ2-7 NA TRBV4-1 once CASSQGIWQGDEQYF TGCGCCAGCAGCCAAGGGATTTGGCAGGGTGACGAGCAGTACTTC
TRBJ1-3 NA TRBV2 NA CASRSGYSGNTIYF TGTGCCAGCCGCTCAGGGTACTCTGGAAACACCATATATTTT
TRBJ2-1 NA TRBV14 NA CASSQGGSAYLYNEQFF TGTGCCAGCAGCCAAGGTGGTAGCGCCTACCTCTACAATGAGCAGTTCTTC
TRBJ2-3 TRBD1 TRBV9 NA CASSVSLRGTVTDTQYF TGTGCCAGCAGCGTTAGTTTGAGAGGGACAGTCACAGATACGCAGTATTTT
TRBJ1-2 NA TRBV19 NA CATLKDLGARYGYTF TGTGCCACCCTGAAAGACTTAGGGGCCCGCTATGGCTACACCTTC
TRBJ1-2 TRBD1 TRBV29-1 NA CSVWDRGNYGYTF TGCAGCGTTTGGGACAGGGGCAACTATGGCTACACCTTC
TRBJ2-7 NA TRBV10-2 NA CASTKYLSYEQYF TGCGCCAGCACTAAGTATCTCTCCTACGAGCAGTACTTC
TRBJ2-2 TRBD2 TRBV19 NA CASSAAWSSGMLYGELFF TGTGCCAGTAGTGCGGCCTGGTCTAGCGGGATGCTATATGGGGAGCTGTTTTTT
TRBJ2-7 TRBD1 TRBV27 once CASSRQGEYHEQYF TGTGCCAGCAGTAGACAGGGCGAGTACCACGAGCAGTACTTC
TRBJ2-7 NA TRBV28 NA CASRDSTYEQYF TGTGCCAGCAGAGACAGTACTTACGAGCAGTACTTC
TRBJ1-3 NA TRBV4-3 NA CASSQSRAGNTIYF TGCGCCAGCAGCCAAAGCCGTGCTGGAAACACCATATATTTT